Listed below are T cell receptor beta chains from one sample, sequenced in a study of radiotherapy plus CTLA-4 blockade in lung cancer. Here immunoSEQ multiplex PCR was the method, and the copy in TCRdb shows in-frame clones only, minus some. Of 70,000 to 95,000 clones listed, approximately 83% were seen once; the top ten hold about 15%. Sequencing used peripheral blood, obtained from a patient treated with radiotherapy plus ipilimumab. Source of these receptors: a human donor with non-small cell lung cancer that progressed on radiotherapy plus ipilimumab. Both conserved end residues are part of each CDR3. Each record gives: D gene, J gene, V gene, clone size, CDR3 protein, CDR3 DNA. A D gene is named only where the DNA matches it firmly. Clone size is shown for a subset of rows, as once, few, many or a class of expanded clone.

d_call: TRBD1; j_call: TRBJ1-3; v_call: TRBV10-3; clone_size: few; cdr3_aa: CAVSGETGGSGNTIYF; cdr3_nt: TGTGCCGTCAGTGGAGAAACAGGGGGTTCTGGAAACACCATATATTTT
d_call: -; j_call: TRBJ1-2; v_call: TRBV19; clone_size: -; cdr3_aa: CASSDGTTYGYTF; cdr3_nt: TGTGCCAGTAGTGACGGGACAACTTATGGCTACACCTTC
d_call: TRBD1; j_call: TRBJ2-1; v_call: TRBV27; clone_size: -; cdr3_aa: CASRRVLGTGTYNEQLF; cdr3_nt: TGTGCCAGCAGGAGGGTTTTAGGGACAGGGACCTACAATGAGCAGCTCTTC
d_call: -; j_call: TRBJ1-2; v_call: TRBV18; clone_size: -; cdr3_aa: CASSPPSSQRGYTF; cdr3_nt: TGTGCCAGCTCACCCCCCTCCAGTCAGAGAGGCTACACCTTC
d_call: -; j_call: TRBJ1-4; v_call: TRBV11-1; clone_size: -; cdr3_aa: CASSFGQGKEKLFF; cdr3_nt: TGTGCCAGCAGCTTCGGGCAGGGAAAAGAAAAACTGTTTTTT
d_call: TRBD1; j_call: TRBJ1-3; v_call: TRBV28; clone_size: few; cdr3_aa: CASRSQGPGNTIYF; cdr3_nt: TGTGCCAGCAGGTCACAGGGGCCTGGAAACACCATATATTTT
d_call: -; j_call: TRBJ2-7; v_call: TRBV4-3; clone_size: -; cdr3_aa: CASSQEQGRAYEQYF; cdr3_nt: TGCGCCAGCAGCCAAGAGCAGGGTAGGGCCTACGAGCAGTACTTC
d_call: TRBD2; j_call: TRBJ2-3; v_call: TRBV7-9; clone_size: few; cdr3_aa: CASSPDRSGGEDTQYF; cdr3_nt: TGTGCCAGCAGCCCAGACCGGAGCGGGGGAGAAGATACGCAGTATTTT
d_call: -; j_call: TRBJ2-7; v_call: TRBV28; clone_size: -; cdr3_aa: CASSLVGGRGIF; cdr3_nt: TGTGCCAGCAGTTTGGTAGGGGGTCGGGGTATCTTT
d_call: -; j_call: TRBJ1-4; v_call: TRBV5-8; clone_size: -; cdr3_aa: CASNPQEKLFF; cdr3_nt: TGTGCCAGCAACCCCCAGGAAAAACTGTTTTTT
d_call: TRBD2; j_call: TRBJ2-5; v_call: TRBV4-2; clone_size: -; cdr3_aa: CASSPNAGGFVETQYF; cdr3_nt: TGTGCCAGCAGCCCGAACGCGGGGGGATTTGTAGAGACCCAGTACTTC
d_call: -; j_call: TRBJ2-5; v_call: TRBV30; clone_size: -; cdr3_aa: CAWSEETQYF; cdr3_nt: TGTGCCTGGAGTGAGGAGACCCAGTACTTC
d_call: -; j_call: TRBJ1-3; v_call: TRBV25-1; clone_size: -; cdr3_aa: CASRGSWGNTIYF; cdr3_nt: TGTGCCAGCAGGGGGTCGTGGGGAAACACCATATATTTT
d_call: TRBD1; j_call: TRBJ1-2; v_call: TRBV20-1; clone_size: -; cdr3_aa: CSARVARGESF; cdr3_nt: TGCAGTGCTAGAGTAGCCAGGGGGGAGTCCTTC
d_call: TRBD2; j_call: TRBJ2-5; v_call: TRBV6-5; clone_size: -; cdr3_aa: CASSATSGGAKTQYF; cdr3_nt: TGTGCCAGCAGTGCCACTAGCGGGGGGGCCAAGACCCAGTACTTC
d_call: -; j_call: TRBJ2-1; v_call: TRBV11-1; clone_size: -; cdr3_aa: CASSFGDGSGSYNEQFF; cdr3_nt: TGTGCCAGCAGCTTCGGAGACGGTAGCGGCTCCTACAATGAGCAGTTCTTC
d_call: TRBD2; j_call: TRBJ2-1; v_call: TRBV4-3; clone_size: -; cdr3_aa: CASSQDRAGGVNEQFF; cdr3_nt: TGCGCCAGCAGCCAAGATAGGGCGGGAGGCGTCAATGAGCAGTTCTTC
d_call: -; j_call: TRBJ2-3; v_call: TRBV5-1; clone_size: once; cdr3_aa: CASSLGAGNTDTQYF; cdr3_nt: TGCGCCAGCAGCTTGGGGGCAGGAAACACAGATACGCAGTATTTT
d_call: -; j_call: TRBJ2-3; v_call: TRBV7-2; clone_size: -; cdr3_aa: CASSLSSWGADTQYF; cdr3_nt: TGTGCCAGCAGCTTATCGTCGTGGGGAGCAGATACGCAGTATTTT
d_call: -; j_call: TRBJ2-2; v_call: TRBV5-1; clone_size: once; cdr3_aa: CASSLEAGAGRTGELFF; cdr3_nt: TGCGCCAGCAGCTTGGAGGCAGGGGCGGGTCGCACCGGGGAGCTGTTTTTT
d_call: -; j_call: TRBJ1-2; v_call: TRBV12-2; clone_size: -; cdr3_aa: CASRQGQGGNGYTF; cdr3_nt: TGTGCAAGTCGCCAGGGACAGGGGGGGAATGGCTACACCTTC
d_call: TRBD1; j_call: TRBJ1-6; v_call: TRBV4-1; clone_size: -; cdr3_aa: CASSQPGQGNSPLHF; cdr3_nt: TGCGCCAGCAGCCAGCCGGGACAGGGTAATTCACCCCTCCACTTT
d_call: TRBD2; j_call: TRBJ2-1; v_call: TRBV5-1; clone_size: once; cdr3_aa: CASSSTGLNFYNEQFF; cdr3_nt: TGCGCCAGCAGCTCGACGGGACTAAACTTTTACAATGAGCAGTTCTTC
d_call: TRBD2; j_call: TRBJ2-1; v_call: TRBV4-1; clone_size: once; cdr3_aa: CASSQGTSGYNEQFF; cdr3_nt: TGCGCCAGCAGCCAAGGGACTAGCGGATACAATGAGCAGTTCTTC
d_call: -; j_call: TRBJ2-7; v_call: TRBV6-1; clone_size: -; cdr3_aa: CATKTGYSYEQYF; cdr3_nt: TGTGCCACAAAGACAGGTTACTCCTACGAGCAGTACTTC
d_call: TRBD1; j_call: TRBJ2-7; v_call: TRBV6-6; clone_size: -; cdr3_aa: CASTNPRDRGYEQYF; cdr3_nt: TGTGCCAGCACCAACCCCCGGGACAGGGGGTACGAGCAGTACTTC
d_call: -; j_call: TRBJ2-7; v_call: TRBV25-1; clone_size: -; cdr3_aa: CATSVGTYEQYF; cdr3_nt: TGTGCCACCTCGGTGGGCACCTACGAGCAGTACTTC
d_call: TRBD2; j_call: TRBJ2-3; v_call: TRBV5-4; clone_size: -; cdr3_aa: CASSPGGLAGGSDTQYF; cdr3_nt: TGTGCCAGCAGCCCCGGGGGCCTAGCGGGAGGGTCAGATACGCAGTATTTT
d_call: TRBD2; j_call: TRBJ2-1; v_call: TRBV4-2; clone_size: -; cdr3_aa: CASSQDSAGGRNEQFF; cdr3_nt: TGTGCCAGCAGCCAAGATTCAGCGGGGGGAAGGAATGAGCAGTTCTTC
d_call: -; j_call: TRBJ1-2; v_call: TRBV6-6; clone_size: -; cdr3_aa: CASSYSEGNNYGYTF; cdr3_nt: TGTGCCAGCAGTTACTCGGAGGGCAATAACTATGGCTACACCTTC
d_call: -; j_call: TRBJ2-5; v_call: TRBV30; clone_size: -; cdr3_aa: CAWVRKETQYF; cdr3_nt: TGTGCCTGGGTGAGAAAAGAGACCCAGTACTTC
d_call: -; j_call: TRBJ2-7; v_call: TRBV25-1; clone_size: -; cdr3_aa: CASSRSVGYEQYF; cdr3_nt: TGTGCCAGCAGTCGTTCCGTGGGGTACGAGCAGTACTTC
d_call: -; j_call: TRBJ2-3; v_call: TRBV11-2; clone_size: -; cdr3_aa: CASSLAGVGADTQYF; cdr3_nt: TGTGCCAGCAGCTTAGCGGGAGTCGGGGCGGATACGCAGTATTTT
d_call: -; j_call: TRBJ1-6; v_call: TRBV19; clone_size: -; cdr3_aa: CASSIGWGARNNSPLHF; cdr3_nt: TGTGCCAGTAGTATAGGATGGGGGGCTCGGAATAATTCACCCCTCCACTTT
d_call: -; j_call: TRBJ1-2; v_call: TRBV6-4; clone_size: many; cdr3_aa: CASSDGVGYTF; cdr3_nt: TGTGCCAGCAGTGACGGGGTAGGCTACACCTTC
d_call: TRBD1; j_call: TRBJ2-7; v_call: TRBV5-4; clone_size: -; cdr3_aa: CASSERDRASYEQYF; cdr3_nt: TGTGCCAGCAGCGAGCGGGACAGGGCGTCCTACGAGCAGTACTTC
d_call: TRBD2; j_call: TRBJ2-7; v_call: TRBV6-5; clone_size: -; cdr3_aa: CASRREGRGEQYF; cdr3_nt: TGTGCCAGCAGACGGGAGGGCCGCGGCGAGCAGTACTTC
d_call: -; j_call: TRBJ2-5; v_call: TRBV20-1; clone_size: few; cdr3_aa: CSAMTGETQYF; cdr3_nt: TGCAGTGCTATGACTGGGGAGACCCAGTACTTC
d_call: -; j_call: TRBJ1-1; v_call: TRBV7-5; clone_size: -; cdr3_aa: CVRSRDRPNTEAFF; cdr3_nt: TGTGTCAGAAGCCGGGACAGGCCGAACACTGAAGCTTTCTTT
d_call: TRBD1; j_call: TRBJ1-2; v_call: TRBV7-9; clone_size: -; cdr3_aa: CASSMGQGIYGYTF; cdr3_nt: TGTGCCAGCAGCATGGGACAGGGAATCTATGGCTACACCTTC
d_call: TRBD1; j_call: TRBJ2-7; v_call: TRBV9; clone_size: -; cdr3_aa: CASSETGGAYEQYF; cdr3_nt: TGTGCCAGCAGCGAGACAGGGGGGGCCTACGAGCAGTACTTC
d_call: -; j_call: TRBJ2-6; v_call: TRBV28; clone_size: -; cdr3_aa: CASSSGGLVSGANVLTF; cdr3_nt: TGTGCCAGCAGTTCAGGGGGGCTGGTCAGTGGGGCCAACGTCCTGACTTTC
d_call: -; j_call: TRBJ2-1; v_call: TRBV15; clone_size: -; cdr3_aa: CATSHRGLAPYNEQFF; cdr3_nt: TGTGCCACCAGCCACAGAGGTCTAGCGCCGTACAATGAGCAGTTCTTC
d_call: -; j_call: TRBJ2-7; v_call: TRBV5-1; clone_size: -; cdr3_aa: CASSSTLYEQYF; cdr3_nt: TGCGCCAGCAGCTCTACCCTCTACGAGCAGTACTTC
d_call: TRBD2; j_call: TRBJ2-7; v_call: TRBV5-1; clone_size: few; cdr3_aa: CASGTSAYEQYF; cdr3_nt: TGCGCCAGCGGGACTAGCGCTTACGAGCAGTACTTC
d_call: -; j_call: TRBJ1-1; v_call: TRBV2; clone_size: -; cdr3_aa: CASSEVSGKAFF; cdr3_nt: TGTGCCAGCAGTGAAGTGTCAGGCAAAGCTTTCTTT
d_call: TRBD1; j_call: TRBJ1-1; v_call: TRBV4-3; clone_size: -; cdr3_aa: CASSQDTTGKHTEAFF; cdr3_nt: TGCGCCAGCAGCCAAGATACGACAGGGAAACACACTGAAGCTTTCTTT
d_call: TRBD1; j_call: TRBJ1-6; v_call: TRBV11-2; clone_size: -; cdr3_aa: CASSLGQGAYNSPLHF; cdr3_nt: TGTGCCAGCAGCCTCGGACAGGGGGCCTATAATTCACCCCTCCACTTT
d_call: TRBD1; j_call: TRBJ1-5; v_call: TRBV19; clone_size: -; cdr3_aa: CASSTTGAGGSNQPQHF; cdr3_nt: TGTGCCAGTAGTACAACAGGGGCGGGGGGGAGCAATCAGCCCCAGCATTTT
d_call: -; j_call: TRBJ2-7; v_call: TRBV6-5; clone_size: -; cdr3_aa: CASRQGSYEQYF; cdr3_nt: TGTGCCAGCCGTCAGGGCTCCTACGAGCAGTACTTC
d_call: -; j_call: TRBJ1-5; v_call: TRBV18; clone_size: -; cdr3_aa: CASSPDGRSNQPQHF; cdr3_nt: TGTGCCAGCTCCCCCGACGGTCGTAGCAATCAGCCCCAGCATTTT
d_call: -; j_call: TRBJ1-2; v_call: TRBV5-1; clone_size: -; cdr3_aa: CASSSQALTNYGYTF; cdr3_nt: TGCGCCAGCAGCTCTCAAGCACTTACTAACTATGGCTACACCTTC